Listed here is a single TCR beta chain. What it recognizes is unknown. This record comes from a study of cytomegalovirus exposure and HLA in healthy donors. Turning to the study itself: A subsequent analysis reported that the 120 validation repertoires were produced on the same platform that had also been used for the 666 first-cohort repertoires.

The data were produced by immunoSEQ multiplex PCR, yet TCRdb's version contains in-frame clones alone and is incomplete. This sample has some 170,000 clones; 85% to 90% occur once, and the top ten carry 9% to 12%. Study-wide results and limits: Reports showed the classifier diagnosing cytomegalovirus status with high specificity and sensitivity. Some TCR beta chains (more than 150 of them) were listed as cytomegalovirus-associated. Usually a TCR sequence was rare, but some public TCRs were found in many donors.

CDR1 SGHNT and CDR2 YYREEE come from the germline V gene (reference sequence). J gave up 6 bases and V 0 bases, and 9 bases lay outside the gene matches. The CDR3 spans 16 residues. The gene calls are TRBV5-4 and TRBJ2-3; 8 bases are shared with TRBD2. The sequencing input was PBMCs. The source is a woman aged 18-30 years in good health and CMV-seropositive. The CDR3: CASSLGAGGGGDTQYF. In DNA form, the CDR3 reads TGTGCCAGCAGCTTGGGGGCGGGAGGTGGCGGGGATACGCAGTATTTT.